Listed here is a single T cell receptor beta chain. Germline values: CDR1 KGHDR, CDR2 SFDVKD. The V end was cut by 4 bases, the J end by 8 bases, with 19 bases between. This CDR3 has 15 residues. This sample was taken from a study of blood T cell repertoires in COVID-19. The overall study: Some COVID-19 samples were acute and others convalescent; all came from the United States, Italy and Spain.

Measured with immunoSEQ multiplex PCR; TCRdb has only the in-frame clones, and not every one. Here the sample spans just over 300,000 clones, nearly 90% being singletons. Sequencing input: PBMCs or T cells enriched from blood (not recorded which). The V gene is TRBV24-1, the J gene TRBJ1-2; possible D gene TRBD1, 6 bases. The TCR originated in a woman aged 18 to 35 with acute COVID-19. The CDR3 coding sequence is TGTGCCACCAGTGACGTCGATACAGGGTCGCGAGGCTACACCTTC. Protein product: CATSDVDTGSRGYTF.